One and the same sample provided the 8 T cell receptor beta chains below, sequenced in a study of CDR3 diversity in severe acne. Each CDR3 protein is one row after TCRdb ran MiXCR on the PCR reads. The sample carries roughly 100,000 distinct CDR3 sequences, 51% recorded once. What was sequenced was blood. All receptors derive from a male donor with acne.

Only a few counts were recorded for this clonotype. This chain links TRBV19 with TRBJ2-4, with a possible D match to TRBD2 (5 bases). Trimming shortened V by 5 bases and J by 0 bases, and 17 bases separated the two germline ends. The CDR3 is made up of 17 amino acids. CDR1 is LNHDA, CDR2 SQIVND, per germline (reference sequence). The CDR3 loop reads CASSGGRGTLAKNIQYF. The DNA of the CDR3 is TGTGCCAGTAGTGGTGGACGGGGAACACTAGCCAAAAACATTCAGTACTTC.

Worth noting for this clonotype: The CDR3 does not end in the conserved phenylalanine or tryptophan, so this is likely a read error. The chain links TRBV30 to TRBJ2-7, with a weak D call TRBD1 (5 bases). This CDR3 contains 12 residues. CDR1 and CDR2 (germline): GTSNPN, SVGIG (reference sequence). V shed 0 bases and J shed 2 bases, with 5 bases lying between them. The CDR3 is CAWSVGAYEQYL. DNA of the CDR3: TGTGCCTGGAGTGTAGGGGCCTACGAGCAGTACCTC.

This clonotype showed up just a few times. The V gene is TRBV29-1, the J gene TRBJ1-2, with a tentative D call TRBD1 (6 bases). The CDR3 extends over 14 amino acids. Trimming cost V 2 bases and J 5 bases, with 15 bases left between them. CDR1 is SQVTM, CDR2 ANQGSEA, per germline. CDR3 region: CSVESVGAGYGYTF. The CDR3 region has the DNA TGCAGCGTTGAAAGTGTGGGGGCAGGGTATGGCTACACCTTC.

The chain carries TRBV7-9 and TRBJ1-3, with a possible D match to TRBD1 (5 bases). Germline CDR1 SEHNR, CDR2 FQNEAQ (reference sequence). CDR3 length equals 14 residues. V lost 2 bases to trimming and J lost 2 bases, with 7 bases between them. The CDR3 is CASSLRGPGNTIYF. CDR3 nucleotide sequence: TGTGCCAGCAGCTTAAGGGGCCCTGGAAACACCATATATTTT.

There are a few counts of this clonotype. The CDR3 coding sequence is TGCAGTGCTAGAGATGTAACTAGCGGTCCTGACGAGCAGTACTTC. As protein: CSARDVTSGPDEQYF. The V gene is TRBV20-1, the J gene TRBJ2-7; 8 bases map to TRBD2. V gave up 0 bases and J gave up 5 bases; unmatched junction bases: 9. Germline CDR1 DFQATT, CDR2 SNEGSKA (reference sequence). The CDR3 totals 15 residues.

This clonotype has a count of ten or more. Here the CDR3 reads CSVGGLAGSSYNEQFF. The CDR3 nucleotides read TGCAGCGTTGGTGGGCTCGCGGGGAGCTCCTACAATGAGCAGTTCTTC. This chain connects TRBV29-1 to TRBJ2-1, with D possibly being TRBD2 (6 bases). In germline, CDR1 is SQVTM, CDR2 ANQGSEA. The germline V and J ends were trimmed by 4 bases and 0 bases, with 16 bases remaining between them. This CDR3 is built from 16 residues.

The genes are TRBV7-8 and TRBJ1-2; D may be TRBD1 (6 bases). The CDR3 spans 15 residues. Germline CDR1 and CDR2: SGHVS and FQNEAQ. The germline V and J ends were trimmed by 3 bases and 1 base, with 12 bases remaining between them. CDR3 region: CASSFTTGGNYGYTF. The CDR3 DNA is TGTGCCAGCAGCTTCACGACAGGCGGTAACTATGGCTACACCTTC.

In regard to this clonotype: This sequence may be a read error, since a much larger clone differs from it by one base. The rearrangement links TRBV12-3 or TRBV12-4 to TRBJ2-1; 7 bases align to TRBD1. CDR3 length: 12 residues. V shed 3 bases, J shed 12 bases, and the junction held 5 bases outside the gene matches. CDR3 coding DNA: TGTGCCAGCAGTTTCGGGACAGATGGGCAGTTCTTC. This encodes CASSFGTDGQFF.